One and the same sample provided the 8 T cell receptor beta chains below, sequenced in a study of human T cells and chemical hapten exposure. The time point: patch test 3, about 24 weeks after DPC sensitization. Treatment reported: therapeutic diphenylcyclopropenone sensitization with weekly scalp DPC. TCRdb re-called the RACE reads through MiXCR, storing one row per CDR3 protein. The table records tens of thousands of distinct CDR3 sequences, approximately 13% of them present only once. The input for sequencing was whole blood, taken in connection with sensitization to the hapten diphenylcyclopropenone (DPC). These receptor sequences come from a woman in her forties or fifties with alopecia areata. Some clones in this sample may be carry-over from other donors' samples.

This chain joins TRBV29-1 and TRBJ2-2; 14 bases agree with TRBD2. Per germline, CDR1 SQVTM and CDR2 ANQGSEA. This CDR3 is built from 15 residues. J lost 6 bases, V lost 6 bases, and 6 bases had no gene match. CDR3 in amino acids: CSVATSGRGSGELFF. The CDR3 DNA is TGCAGCGTAGCGACTAGCGGGAGGGGATCCGGGGAGCTGTTTTTT.

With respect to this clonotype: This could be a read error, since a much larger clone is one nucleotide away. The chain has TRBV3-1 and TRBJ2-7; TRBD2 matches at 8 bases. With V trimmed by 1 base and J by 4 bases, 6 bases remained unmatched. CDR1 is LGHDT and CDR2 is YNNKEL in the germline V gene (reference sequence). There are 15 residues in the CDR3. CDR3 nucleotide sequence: TGTGCCAGCAGCCAAGGAGCGGGAGCCCTTTACGAGCAGTACTTC. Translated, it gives CASSQGAGALYEQYF.

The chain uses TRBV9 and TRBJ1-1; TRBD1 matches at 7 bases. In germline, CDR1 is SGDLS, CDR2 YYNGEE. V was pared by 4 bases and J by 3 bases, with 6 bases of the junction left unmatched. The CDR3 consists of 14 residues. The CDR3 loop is CASSRRDSHTEAFF. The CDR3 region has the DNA TGTGCCAGCAGCCGGCGGGACAGCCACACTGAAGCTTTCTTT.

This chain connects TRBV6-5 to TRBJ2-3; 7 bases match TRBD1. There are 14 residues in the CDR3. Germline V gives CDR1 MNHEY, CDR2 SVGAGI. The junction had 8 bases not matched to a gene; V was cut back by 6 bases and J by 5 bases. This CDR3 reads CASSQNRGGDTQYF. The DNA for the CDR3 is TGTGCCAGCAGCCAAAACAGGGGTGGAGATACGCAGTATTTT.

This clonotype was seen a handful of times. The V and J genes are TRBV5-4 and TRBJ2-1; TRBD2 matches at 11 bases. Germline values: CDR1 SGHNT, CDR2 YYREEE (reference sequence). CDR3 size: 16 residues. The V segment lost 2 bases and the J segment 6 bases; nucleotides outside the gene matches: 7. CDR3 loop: CASSLPLAGDVNEQFF. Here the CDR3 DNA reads TGTGCCAGCAGCTTACCACTAGCGGGAGATGTCAATGAGCAGTTCTTC.

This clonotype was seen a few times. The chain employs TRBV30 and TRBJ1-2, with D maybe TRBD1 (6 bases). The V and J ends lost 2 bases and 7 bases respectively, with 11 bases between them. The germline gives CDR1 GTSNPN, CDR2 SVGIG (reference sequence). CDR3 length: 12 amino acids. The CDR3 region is CAWSNPGVGYTF. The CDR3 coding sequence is TGTGCCTGGAGTAATCCAGGGGTTGGCTACACCTTC. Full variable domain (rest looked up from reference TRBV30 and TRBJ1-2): SQTIHQWPATLVQPVGSPLSLECTVEGTSNPNLYWYRQAAGRGLQLLFYSVGIGQISSEVPQNLSASRPQDRQFILSSKKLLLSDSGFYLCAWSNPGVGYTFGSGTRLTVV.

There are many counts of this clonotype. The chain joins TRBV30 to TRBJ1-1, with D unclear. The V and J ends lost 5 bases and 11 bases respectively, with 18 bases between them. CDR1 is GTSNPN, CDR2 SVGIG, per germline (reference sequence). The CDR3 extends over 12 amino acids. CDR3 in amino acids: CAWHRPLAGAFF. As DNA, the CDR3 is TGTGCCTGGCATCGTCCCCTGGCTGGGGCTTTCTTT.

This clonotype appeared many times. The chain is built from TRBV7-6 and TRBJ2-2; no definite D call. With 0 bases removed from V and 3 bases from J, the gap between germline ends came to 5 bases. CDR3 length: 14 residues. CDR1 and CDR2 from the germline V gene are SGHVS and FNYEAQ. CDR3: CASSLAYHTGELFF. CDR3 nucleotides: TGTGCCAGCAGCTTAGCGTACCACACCGGGGAGCTGTTTTTT.